These 26 T cell receptor beta chains came from one sample sequenced in a study of blood T cell repertoires in COVID-19 (dated by TCRdb to about 2020). The method was the immunoSEQ multiplex PCR assay. TCRdb's version of the immuneACCESS table is confined to in-frame rearrangements and falls short of the full clone set. An unresolved V gene accounts for under half of the shortfall where checked; the remainder is of unknown origin. The sample table holds about 40,000 clones, of which 80% to 90% were seen once. The top ten clonotypes cover 9% of the sample. Sample: peripheral blood. These receptors all come from a woman aged 65 to 85 with acute or convalescent COVID-19.

V is TRBV10-3 and J is TRBJ1-1; D gene ambiguous. Trimming pared 9 bases from V and 1 base from J, leaving 6 bases between. Germline-derived CDR1 and CDR2 are ENHRY and SYGVKD. This CDR3 has 11 residues. The DNA for the CDR3 is TGTGCCATAAGACAGAACACTGAAGCTTTCTTT. It specifies CAIRQNTEAFF.

The gene calls are TRBV9 and TRBJ2-3; D unresolved. This CDR3 region has 13 residues. Germline V lookup: CDR1 SGDLS, CDR2 YYNGEE. V was cut by 5 bases and J by 2 bases, with 9 bases left in between. CDR3 in amino acids: CASSLQSTDTQYF. The CDR3 DNA sequence: TGTGCCAGCAGTTTACAGTCCACAGATACGCAGTATTTT.

On this clone: This same CDR3 is encoded by further DNA sequences in the sample. The rearrangement links TRBV11-3 to TRBJ2-6; 11 bases match TRBD1. The V segment lost 3 bases and the J segment 4 bases; nucleotides outside the gene matches: 8. CDR1 and CDR2 from the germline V gene are SGHNT and YENEEA. CDR3 length equals 18 residues. CDR3 DNA: TGTGCCAGCAGCTTCGGACAGGGGGCTCGCTCCGGGGCCAACGTCCTGACTTTC. Residues: CASSFGQGARSGANVLTF.

The V gene is TRBV19, the J gene TRBJ1-6; D unclear. Trimming stripped 5 bases from V and 10 bases from J, with 18 bases between. The CDR3 is made up of 15 amino acids. Per germline, CDR1 LNHDA and CDR2 SQIVND (reference sequence). Written as DNA, the CDR3 is TGTGCCAGTAGTGAATACCGGGAACTAGGGTCACCCCTCCACTTT. Translating it yields CASSEYRELGSPLHF.

The chain couples TRBV18 to TRBJ1-1, with no clear D. The CDR3 has 12 amino acids. V lost 6 bases, J lost 7 bases, and 12 bases lay in between. Germline values: CDR1 KGHSH, CDR2 LQKENI. The CDR3 nucleotides read TGTGCCAGCTCTCTAACAGAAAATGAAGCTTTCTTT. It codes for CASSLTENEAFF.

The chain links TRBV2 to TRBJ2-7; 9 bases are a match to TRBD1. This CDR3 has 16 residues. Germline loops: CDR1 SNHLY, CDR2 FYNNEI. V lost 6 bases and J lost 0; bases outside the gene matches: 9. For the CDR3, the DNA is TGTGCCAGCAGCCCACGAACAGGGGGCATCTCCTACGAGCAGTACGTC. Translation: CASSPRTGGISYEQYV.

V is TRBV19 and J is TRBJ2-1; TRBD1 might be the D (5 bases). CDR1 and CDR2 from the germline V gene are LNHDA and SQIVND (reference sequence). V lost 9 bases and J 10 bases, leaving 19 bases between the germline ends. This CDR3 is built from 13 residues. CDR3 nucleotides: TGTGCCAGCACGACTCTAAAGGGGTACGAGCAGTTCTTC. It specifies CASTTLKGYEQFF.

V gene TRBV4-2 combines with J gene TRBJ1-1; TRBD1 might be the D (5 bases). The CDR3 sequence is 18 residues long. V shed 0 bases and J shed 1 base, with 18 bases lying between them. The germline V gene has CDR1 LGHNA and CDR2 YNFKEQ. CDR3 sequence reads: CASSQEVFQGGSNTEAFF. The CDR3 DNA reads as TGTGCCAGCAGCCAAGAAGTATTTCAGGGAGGATCGAACACTGAAGCTTTCTTT.

J is TRBJ2-1 and V is TRBV9; 8 bases are shared with TRBD2. Germline V CDR1 and CDR2: SGDLS, YYNGEE. V lost 3 bases to trimming and J lost 6 bases; unmatched junction nucleotides: 17. This CDR3 is 18 amino acids long. CDR3 DNA: TGTGCCAGCAGCGCCCTCAGCGGGAGCGGGGTGAACGGCAATGAGCAGTTCTTC. This encodes CASSALSGSGVNGNEQFF.

The rearrangement joins TRBV2 to TRBJ2-7, with a possible D match to TRBD2 (6 bases). There are 16 residues in the CDR3. The V and J ends lost 8 bases and 4 bases respectively, with 24 bases between them. Germline lookup yields CDR1 SNHLY and CDR2 FYNNEI. The CDR3 is CASGRLGSEKGYEQYV. DNA for the CDR3: TGTGCCAGCGGGCGACTAGGAAGTGAGAAGGGTTACGAGCAGTACGTC.

The J gene is TRBJ2-4, the V gene TRBV6-5; D is undetermined. V shed 6 bases and J shed 2 bases, with 5 bases lying between them. CDR1 is MNHEY and CDR2 is SVGAGI in the germline V gene. The CDR3 covers 12 residues. DNA of the CDR3: TGTGCCAGCAGAACAACCAAAAACATTCAGTACTTC. Translated, it gives CASRTTKNIQYF.

This chain links TRBV13 with TRBJ1-2, with 8 bases identical to TRBD1. V gave up 5 bases and J gave up 4 bases; unmatched junction bases: 6. Germline V gene data show CDR1 as PRHDT and CDR2 as FYEKMQ (reference sequence). The CDR3 has 14 residues. The CDR3 loop reads CASSARTGPYGYTF. The CDR3 nucleotides are TGTGCCAGCAGCGCGCGGACAGGGCCCTATGGCTACACCTTC.

V is TRBV5-1 and J is TRBJ2-4, with TRBD1 as a possible D gene (6 bases). The germline V gene encodes CDR1 SGHRS and CDR2 YFSETQ. This CDR3 comprises 15 residues. The V gene lost 0 bases and the J gene lost 3 bases, with 10 bases spanning the gap. The CDR3 protein is CASSLAGTNKNIQYF. The CDR3 DNA sequence: TGCGCCAGCAGCTTGGCCGGGACAAACAAAAACATTCAGTACTTC.

The V gene is TRBV29-1, the J gene TRBJ2-5; 9 bases are shared with TRBD1. Trimming at V came to 6 bases and at J to 5 bases, leaving 10 bases not matched to a gene. The CDR3 length is 14 residues. Germline CDR1 is SQVTM and CDR2 is ANQGSEA. The CDR3 loop reads CSVADRGKEETQYF. CDR3 bases: TGCAGCGTCGCAGACAGGGGGAAGGAGGAGACCCAGTACTTC.

The chain carries TRBV6-5 and TRBJ1-1; D call uncertain. The CDR3 runs to 13 residues. Per germline, CDR1 MNHEY and CDR2 SVGAGI. With 8 bases removed from V and 4 bases from J, the gap between germline ends came to 14 bases. As DNA, the CDR3 is TGTGCCAGCCTCGACACCATGACCACTGAAGCTTTCTTT. Its protein is CASLDTMTTEAFF.

V and J are TRBV7-2 and TRBJ2-1, with TRBD2 as a possible D gene (5 bases). This CDR3 comprises 16 residues. V gave up 4 bases and J gave up 2 bases, with 15 bases separating them. CDR1 and CDR2 from the germline V gene are SGHTA and FQGNSA. The CDR3 coding sequence is TGTGCCAGCAGCTCAGCGAGGGCTAGAACCTACAATGAGCAGTTCTTC. Encoded protein: CASSSARARTYNEQFF.

The rearrangement joins TRBV12-5 to TRBJ2-7, with D possibly being TRBD2 (6 bases). The CDR3 runs to 18 residues. The V end lost 1 base, the J end lost 5 bases, and 24 bases lay between the germline ends. CDR1 LGHNT and CDR2 FRNRAP come from the germline V gene. The CDR3 coding sequence is TGTGCTAGTGGTTTGGCCCCTGCGACTAGTATAAGGGGCGACGAGCAGTACGTC. This codes for CASGLAPATSIRGDEQYV.

V and J are TRBV11-2 and TRBJ2-1; 10 nucleotides match TRBD2. The J segment lost 6 bases and the V segment lost 6 bases, leaving 8 bases of the junction unmatched. CDR1 is SGHAT and CDR2 is FQNNGV in the germline V gene. This CDR3 has 15 residues. The CDR3 spells CASSSGTSDFNEQFF. The CDR3 DNA reads TGTGCCAGCAGTTCCGGGACTAGCGATTTCAATGAGCAGTTCTTC.

This chain connects TRBV15 to TRBJ2-1; 7 positions agree with TRBD2. Germline assignment: CDR1 LNHNV and CDR2 YYDKDF (reference sequence). After removal of 5 bases from V and 8 bases from J, the junction contained 12 bases not matched to a gene. This CDR3 has 15 residues. The CDR3 sequence: CATSPPPGRTHEQFF. The CDR3 bases are TGTGCCACCAGCCCCCCTCCCGGGAGGACCCATGAGCAGTTCTTC.

The gene calls are TRBV5-6 and TRBJ2-3; 9 nucleotides match TRBD2. CDR1 SGHDT and CDR2 YYEEEE come from the germline V gene. The CDR3 runs to 17 residues. V was pared by 5 bases and J by 0 bases, with 10 bases of the junction left unmatched. CDR3 protein: CASRERGVRPSTDTQYF. The CDR3 nucleotides read TGTGCCAGCAGAGAGCGGGGGGTCCGACCTAGCACAGATACGCAGTATTTT.

V is TRBV5-1 and J is TRBJ2-3, with D perhaps TRBD1 (6 bases). The length of the CDR3 is 13 residues. CDR1 and CDR2 from the germline V gene are SGHRS and YFSETQ. Trimming removed 4 bases from V and 3 bases from J, with 9 bases in between. CDR3 in DNA: TGCGCCAGCAGCCCGCAGGGGACAGATACGCAGTATTTT. This encodes CASSPQGTDTQYF. Full variable domain (remainder filled in from reference TRBV5-1 and TRBJ2-3): KAGVTQTPRYLIKTRGQQVTLSCSPISGHRSVSWYQQTPGQGLQFLFEYFSETQRNKGNFPGRFSGRQFSNSRSEMNVSTLELGDSALYLCASSPQGTDTQYFGPGTRLTVL.

The rearrangement links TRBV10-2 to TRBJ2-5, with 11 nucleotides matching TRBD1. CDR3 size: 15 residues. Germline CDR1 reads WSHSY; CDR2 reads SAAADI. The V gene end was trimmed by 4 bases and the J gene end by 2 bases; junction bases not matched to a gene: 3. The CDR3 reads CASSARDRGQETQYF. CDR3 in DNA: TGCGCCAGCAGTGCCCGGGACAGGGGGCAAGAGACCCAGTACTTC.

The chain carries TRBV7-9 and TRBJ2-3; tentatively, D is TRBD1 (5 bases). Looked up from germline, CDR1 is SEHNR and CDR2 is FQNEAQ (reference sequence). The germline V and J ends were trimmed by 5 bases and 0 bases, with 12 bases remaining between them. This CDR3 is built from 15 residues. CDR3 residues: CASSPRQISTDTQYF. The CDR3 nucleotides are TGTGCCAGCAGCCCCAGACAGATTAGCACAGATACGCAGTATTTT.

The rearrangement links TRBV19 to TRBJ2-5; 9 positions agree with TRBD2. Trimming cost V 6 bases and J 2 bases; bases outside gene matches: 7. The CDR3 spans 15 residues. Looked up from germline, CDR1 is LNHDA and CDR2 is SQIVND (reference sequence). CDR3 bases: TGTGCCAGTAGAGAGGCGGGGGGGAGACAAGAGACCCAGTACTTC. Residues: CASREAGGRQETQYF.

The chain couples TRBV2 to TRBJ1-2; 12 bases match TRBD1. This CDR3 is 14 amino acids long. The germline CDR1 and CDR2 sequences are SNHLY and FYNNEI. Trimming at V came to 6 bases and at J to 7 bases, leaving 6 bases not matched to a gene. The CDR3 bases are TGTGCCAGCAGGCCCGGGACAGGGGGCGGTGGCTACACCTTC. Amino acid sequence: CASRPGTGGGGYTF. Supplemented by reference TRBV2 and TRBJ1-2, the full variable domain reads EPEVTQTPSHQVTQMGQEVILRCVPISNHLYFYWYRQILGQKVEFLVSFYNNEISEKSEIFDDQFSVERPDGSNFTLKIRSTKLEDSAMYFCASRPGTGGGGYTFGSGTRLTVV.

This clone turned up a few times. The CDR3 DNA sequence: TGTGCCAGCAGCCCTCAAACAGGGAGTCCGATAGCTTTCTTT. Translation: CASSPQTGSPIAFF. The gene calls are TRBV7-2 and TRBJ1-1, with D perhaps matching TRBD1 (6 bases). V lost 5 bases, J lost 10 bases, and 20 bases lay in between. The CDR3 consists of 14 residues. Germline CDR1 is SGHTA and CDR2 is FQGNSA.